The present T cell receptor beta chain was sequenced within a study of human T cells and chemical hapten exposure. Broader study findings: Sensitizing to DPC left TCRs with a frequency above 1 in 1000 unaltered. Positive correlation was observed between PT1 expanded TCR counts and patch test score.

Germline CDR1 is SGHNT and CDR2 is YYREEE (reference sequence). The CDR3 length is 14 residues. V dropped 4 bases and J dropped 6; count of bases not matched to a gene: 6. About this clonotype: Antigen specificity is unknown.

TCRdb ran MiXCR on the RACE reads and lists one entry per CDR3 protein. The sample carries tens of thousands of distinct CDR3 sequences, approximately 10% recorded once. Time point meaning: patch test 2, 6 weeks after DPC sensitization. Treatment of the sample: therapeutic diphenylcyclopropenone sensitization with weekly scalp DPC. Alopecia patients deemed DPC-suitable, aged 18 to 70, excluding pregnancy. The sequence was collected from a woman aged 45-65 years with alopecia areata. Some clones in this sample may be carry-over from other donors' samples. The chain couples TRBV5-4 to TRBJ2-3, with TRBD2 matching 9 bases. The specimen was whole blood, collected in connection with sensitization to the hapten diphenylcyclopropenone (DPC). CDR3 bases: TGTGCCAGCAGCCGGACTAGCGAGGGGGATACGCAGTATTTT. Its translation: CASSRTSEGDTQYF.